Listed below are T cell receptor beta chains from one sample, sequenced in a study of spatial heterogeneity in lung cancer. Via MiXCR, TCRdb re-called the 5' RACE reads, giving one row per CDR3 protein. The sample holds over 10,000 distinct CDR3 sequences; around 15% are singletons and the top ten take around two fifths. The material was PBMCs, obtained at surgery. These receptors originate from a male donor with early-stage non-small cell lung cancer. Both conserved end residues are part of each CDR3. A D gene is named only where the DNA matches it firmly. Size is stated for part of the rows, as once, few or many counts, or as a class when the clone is expanded.

CDR3 | DNA | D | J | size | V | length
CASSTLVGKSNIQYF | TGTGCCAGCAGCACTTTGGTCGGGAAGAGTAACATTCAGTACTTC | . | TRBJ2-4 | . | TRBV7-6 | 15
CASSFGSAGDSYNEQFF | TGTGCCAGCAGCTTCGGATCGGCGGGAGATTCCTACAATGAGCAGTTCTTC | TRBD2 | TRBJ2-1 | few | TRBV11-2 | 17
CASPPPAGTSGGSTDTQYF | TGTGCCAGCCCACCCCCCGCCGGGACTAGCGGGGGTAGCACAGATACGCAGTATTTT | TRBD2 | TRBJ2-3 | few | TRBV7-9 | 19
CASSPTGGEQFF | TGTGCCAGCAGTCCAACAGGGGGTGAGCAGTTCTTC | TRBD1 | TRBJ2-1 | . | TRBV11-3 | 12
CASSSGLEGNIQYF | TGCGCCAGCAGCTCCGGACTAGAAGGGAACATTCAGTACTTC | TRBD2 | TRBJ2-4 | . | TRBV5-1 | 14
CASSLVGMGGETQYF | TGTGCCAGCAGCTTAGTTGGAATGGGAGGAGAGACCCAGTACTTC | . | TRBJ2-5 | many | TRBV7-2 | 15
CASSLVLDSDTQYF | TGTGCCAGCAGCTTAGTCCTCGATTCAGATACGCAGTATTTT | . | TRBJ2-3 | many | TRBV7-2 | 14
CATSDAPNTLRVDTQYF | TGTGCCACCAGTGATGCACCGAATACCCTGAGGGTAGATACGCAGTATTTT | . | TRBJ2-3 | . | TRBV24-1 | 17
CASSPGASFGYTF | TGTGCCAGCAGCCCGGGGGCATCATTTGGCTACACCTTC | . | TRBJ1-2 | . | TRBV5-6 | 13
CASSSPYRVIYEQYF | TGTGCCAGCAGTTCGCCCTACAGGGTCATCTACGAGCAGTACTTC | . | TRBJ2-7 | many | TRBV28 | 15
CASSLAGGEQYF | TGTGCCAGCAGCTTAGCTGGAGGCGAGCAGTACTTC | . | TRBJ2-7 | few | TRBV11-2 | 12
CASSLESATYTEAFF | TGTGCCAGCAGCTTAGAGTCAGCTACTTACACTGAAGCTTTCTTT | . | TRBJ1-1 | . | TRBV7-2 | 15
CASSLALAGGFADTQYF | TGTGCCAGCAGCTTAGCGCTGGCGGGGGGTTTCGCAGATACGCAGTATTTT | TRBD2 | TRBJ2-3 | . | TRBV7-9 | 17
CASALETGSTGELFF | TGCGCCAGCGCGTTGGAGACAGGATCCACCGGGGAGCTGTTTTTT | . | TRBJ2-2 | . | TRBV5-1 | 15
CVSRWDRANTEAFF | TGTGTCAGCAGGTGGGACAGGGCGAACACTGAAGCTTTCTTT | TRBD1 | TRBJ1-1 | . | TRBV12-3/TRBV12-4 | 14
CASSYSTGGDEQYF | TGTGCCAGCAGTTACTCGACAGGGGGCGACGAGCAGTACTTC | TRBD1 | TRBJ2-7 | few | TRBV6-5 | 14
CASSLVQGDNSPLHF | TGTGCCAGCAGCTTAGTACAGGGGGATAATTCACCCCTCCACTTT | TRBD1 | TRBJ1-6 | few | TRBV7-2 | 15
CASSMGLAGAGETQYF | TGTGCCAGCAGTATGGGACTAGCGGGGGCAGGAGAGACCCAGTACTTC | TRBD2 | TRBJ2-5 | few | TRBV11-3 | 16
CASSQDSLPDTQYF | TGCGCCAGCAGCCAAGATTCGCTCCCAGATACGCAGTATTTT | . | TRBJ2-3 | many | TRBV4-3 | 14
CASSQEVQGSWQYF | TGTGCCAGCAGCCAAGAAGTACAGGGGTCGTGGCAGTACTTC | TRBD1 | TRBJ2-7 | . | TRBV4-2 | 14
CSARELDRRYEQYF | TGCAGTGCTAGAGAGCTGGATAGACGTTACGAGCAGTACTTC | . | TRBJ2-7 | few | TRBV20-1 | 14
CASSYSRGTEAFF | TGTGCCAGCAGTTACTCGAGGGGAACTGAAGCTTTCTTT | . | TRBJ1-1 | . | TRBV6-5 | 13
CASSLDGADGNSPLHF | TGTGCCAGCAGCTTGGATGGTGCAGATGGAAATTCACCCCTCCACTTT | . | TRBJ1-6 | few | TRBV5-4 | 16
CASRFNGASQETQYF | TGTGCCAGCAGATTCAACGGGGCCAGCCAAGAGACCCAGTACTTC | . | TRBJ2-5 | . | TRBV5-6 | 15
CASRLAGGSYNEQFF | TGTGCCAGCAGACTAGCGGGGGGGTCCTACAATGAGCAGTTCTTC | TRBD2 | TRBJ2-1 | few | TRBV6-2/TRBV6-3 | 15
CASSWTSGGTYQETQYF | TGTGCCAGCAGTTGGACTAGCGGGGGCACGTACCAAGAGACCCAGTACTTC | TRBD2 | TRBJ2-5 | . | TRBV12-3/TRBV12-4 | 17
CASSLGPFSGNTIYF | TGTGCCAGCAGCTTGGGACCATTCTCTGGAAACACCATATATTTT | . | TRBJ1-3 | many | TRBV7-8 | 15
CASSSYGSYNEQFF | TGTGCCAGCAGCTCTTATGGCTCCTACAATGAGCAGTTCTTC | . | TRBJ2-1 | hyperexpanded | TRBV6-2/TRBV6-3 | 14
CASSESLGNQETQYF | TGCGCCAGCAGTGAGTCACTAGGGAATCAAGAGACCCAGTACTTC | . | TRBJ2-5 | . | TRBV10-2 | 15
CASSLSLGLINEKLFF | TGTGCCAGCAGCCTATCCTTGGGACTGATTAATGAAAAACTGTTTTTT | . | TRBJ1-4 | many | TRBV4-2 | 16
CASSQQGQGRSETQYF | TGCGCCAGCAGCCAACAGGGACAGGGAAGGTCAGAGACCCAGTACTTC | TRBD1 | TRBJ2-5 | . | TRBV4-3 | 16
CASSPGQFIGNTIYF | TGTGCCAGCAGTCCCGGACAATTTATTGGAAACACCATATATTTT | . | TRBJ1-3 | . | TRBV12-3/TRBV12-4 | 15
CASSLFGQGSSGANVLTF | TGTGCCAGCAGCTTATTTGGGCAGGGCTCCTCTGGGGCCAACGTCCTGACTTTC | . | TRBJ2-6 | . | TRBV7-2 | 18